This T cell receptor (beta chain) derives from a study of blood T cell repertoires in COVID-19. About the research overall: From the United States, Italy and Spain came samples of acute and convalescent COVID-19. Sample material is recorded as cDNA or gDNA derived from T cells, B-cell-depleted T cells, or PBMCs.

In the original analysis: By means of reference gene primer amplification, nucleated cell counts were estimated. Assay: immunoSEQ multiplex PCR; the TCRdb copy retains only in-frame clones and omits some. That table gives V, J and clone size, and the DNA gave D and trimming. Of about 64,000 clones in the sample, 80% to 90% were seen once. Specimen: peripheral blood. The TCR sequence derives from a woman aged 55-69 years with acute or convalescent COVID-19.

The CDR3 is CASRAGGYSNQPQHF. CDR3 DNA: TGTGCCAGCAGGGCAGGGGGATATAGCAATCAGCCCCAGCATTTT. The chain has TRBV2 and TRBJ1-5, with 7 nucleotides matching TRBD1. The CDR3 is 15 amino acids. Unmatched junction bases numbered 5, after V lost 6 bases and J lost 0 bases. Per germline, CDR1 SNHLY and CDR2 FYNNEI.